This TCR beta chain was obtained from a study of T cell responses to AZD1222 COVID-19 vaccine. Notes on this clone: What it binds is not known.

Sequencing used immunoSEQ multiplex PCR; TCRdb keeps in-frame clones, though not all of them. The data contain about 120,000 clones, about 93% of them seen just once; the ten biggest clones take up just over 4%. Points from the study as a whole: Following two doses of AZD1222, Spike-specific TCR breadth and depth rose. Most donors were white British and more were female, and clonal diversity was possibly underestimated.

Germline CDR1 reads MNHEY; CDR2 reads SVGEGT. The V and J ends lost 4 bases and 2 bases respectively, with 9 bases between them. This CDR3 has 15 amino acids. The V gene is TRBV6-2 or TRBV6-3, the J gene TRBJ1-6, with D perhaps TRBD1 (6 bases). This specimen consisted of peripheral blood, obtained 28 days after the second dose of the MenACWY control vaccine. This receptor was taken from an adult who received the MenACWY meningococcal vaccine as a control. CDR3 loop: CASSSGQPYNSPLHF. The CDR3 DNA reads TGTGCCAGCAGTTCCGGACAGCCCTATAATTCACCCCTCCACTTT.